This note documents a single TCR beta chain sequence. The antigen remains undetermined. The sample is drawn from a study of T-cell memory formation after mild COVID-19. Findings and caveats of the study: Day 15 to 85 contractors were CD4/CD8 balanced; later expanders leaned CD4+.

After 5'RACE with constant-segment primers, TCR alpha and TCR beta cDNA libraries carrying sample barcodes and UMIs were obtained. TCRdb analysed the 5' RACE reads with MiXCR anew, one entry per CDR3 protein. The repertoire includes 150,000 to 200,000 distinct CDR3 sequences, around 15% of them detected once, and roughly 13% sits in the top ten. What was sequenced was PBMCs or a T cell subset sorted from them (not recorded which). This TCR derives from an adult woman who had mild COVID-19 (a few samples of this study predate the infection). Cell type and time point are not known.

The CDR3, as DNA: TGTGCCAGCAGCTTAATCCCGGCTACCGGGGAGCAGTACTTC. Its protein is CASSLIPATGEQYF. The rearrangement links TRBV7-2 to TRBJ2-7; D remains unclear. The V end lost 2 bases, the J end lost 7 bases, and 15 bases lay between the germline ends. This CDR3 spans 14 amino acids. Germline CDR1 SGHTA, CDR2 FQGNSA.